Each of the 21 T cell receptor beta chains below was sequenced from the same sample in a study of human T cells and chemical hapten exposure. From the RACE reads, TCRdb called clonotypes with MiXCR, one entry per CDR3 protein. The sample comprises approximately 57,000 distinct CDR3 sequences, around 10% of which are singletons, and 9.6% rests with the top ten. Time point defined: pre-sensitization, week 0. Treatment indicated: therapeutic diphenylcyclopropenone sensitization with weekly scalp DPC. Sequenced material: whole blood, taken in connection with sensitization to the hapten diphenylcyclopropenone (DPC). The receptors here all came from a man in his forties with alopecia areata. Some clones in this sample may be carry-over from other donors' samples.

This clonotype was detected many times. The J gene is TRBJ2-1, the V gene TRBV4-1, with 8 bases aligning to TRBD1. With V trimmed by 4 bases and J by 7 bases, 3 bases remained unmatched. This CDR3 is built from 13 residues. Germline V CDR1 and CDR2: MGHRA, YSYEKL. The CDR3 DNA reads as TGCGCCAGCAGCCCCACAGGGGGGAATGAGCAGTTCTTC. Its translation is CASSPTGGNEQFF.

Ten or more counts support this clonotype. The chain employs TRBV12-3 or TRBV12-4 and TRBJ2-7; possibly TRBD1 or TRBD2 for D (5 bases each). V lost 3 bases, J lost 4 bases, and 7 bases lay in between. CDR3 length: 12 amino acids. In nucleotides, the CDR3 is TGTGCCAGCAGTTTTGGGGGTTACGAGCAGTACTTC. The encoded protein is CASSFGGYEQYF.

The rearrangement joins TRBV12-3 or TRBV12-4 to TRBJ2-3; D might be TRBD1 (6 bases). This CDR3 comprises 16 residues. The V and J ends lost 3 bases and 2 bases respectively, with 15 bases between them. CDR3 bases: TGTGCCAGCAGTTTGCACAGGGATACAATCACAGATACGCAGTATTTT. Protein sequence: CASSLHRDTITDTQYF.

The chain links TRBV20-1 to TRBJ2-5; 7 nucleotides align to TRBD1. This CDR3 region has 11 residues. From germline, CDR1 is DFQATT and CDR2 SNEGSKA (reference sequence). V lost 1 base and J lost 10; bases outside the gene matches: 3. The CDR3, as DNA: TGCAGTGCTAGAGCACCAGGGGGCCAGTACTTC. This encodes CSARAPGGQYF.

This clonotype was seen a few times. The chain employs TRBV30 and TRBJ2-3, with D possibly being TRBD1 (6 bases). This CDR3 has 14 residues. Germline CDR1 and CDR2: GTSNPN and SVGIG (reference sequence). V was cut by 6 bases and J by 0 bases, with 13 bases left in between. The CDR3 loop reads CACEQGFSTDTQYF. As DNA, the CDR3 is TGTGCCTGCGAACAGGGCTTTAGCACAGATACGCAGTATTTT. The whole variable domain, remainder taken from reference TRBV30 and TRBJ2-3, is SQTIHQWPATLVQPVGSPLSLECTVEGTSNPNLYWYRQAAGRGLQLLFYSVGIGQISSEVPQNLSASRPQDRQFILSSKKLLLSDSGFYLCACEQGFSTDTQYFGPGTRLTVL.

This clonotype has ten or more counts. The V and J genes are TRBV7-2 and TRBJ1-6; D is uncertain. The V and J ends lost 4 bases and 13 bases respectively, with 14 bases between them. Germline CDR1 reads SGHTA; CDR2 reads FQGNSA. This CDR3 is 13 amino acids long. The CDR3 region is CASSSYYPSPLHF. The CDR3 nucleotides are TGTGCCAGCAGCTCTTACTACCCATCTCCCCTCCACTTT.

This clonotype was counted between two and nine times. The chain has TRBV2 and TRBJ2-3; the D is unclear. CDR3 length: 14 residues. Trimming took off 7 bases at V and 1 base at J, with 12 bases between the two ends. The germline V gene encodes CDR1 SNHLY and CDR2 FYNNEI. The CDR3 region is CASKGSRGTDTQYF. The DNA for the CDR3 is TGTGCCAGCAAGGGCAGCCGGGGCACAGATACGCAGTATTTT.

This clonotype was picked up many times. This chain links TRBV20-1 with TRBJ2-1; 9 nucleotides align to TRBD2. The V gene end was trimmed by 1 base and the J gene end by 0 bases; junction bases not matched to a gene: 7. Germline CDR1 and CDR2: DFQATT and SNEGSKA (reference sequence). This CDR3 region has 17 residues. The CDR3, as DNA: TGCAGTGCTAGAGGGCTCGCGGGAGGGTTCTCCTACAATGAGCAGTTCTTC. Its translation: CSARGLAGGFSYNEQFF.

The genes are TRBV9 and TRBJ2-5; D may match TRBD1 or TRBD2 (7 bases each). The V gene's germline CDR1 is SGDLS and CDR2 YYNGEE. V was cut by 4 bases and J by 2 bases, with 18 bases left in between. This CDR3 is built from 16 residues. The CDR3 spells CASSFRLAGGQETQYF. The CDR3 coding sequence is TGTGCCAGCAGCTTCCGACTAGCAGGGGGACAAGAGACCCAGTACTTC.

This clonotype has just a few counts. This CDR3 is CASSFRLAGADTQYF. The DNA of the CDR3 is TGTGCCAGCAGTTTTCGACTAGCGGGAGCAGATACGCAGTATTTT. This chain uses TRBV28 with TRBJ2-3; TRBD2 aligns across 12 bases. The length of the CDR3 is 15 residues. Looked up from germline, CDR1 is MDHEN and CDR2 is SYDVKM. V lost 3 bases, J lost 4 bases, and 2 bases stayed unmatched.

This chain links TRBV10-3 with TRBJ2-3, with 13 bases aligning to TRBD2. V lost 5 bases, J lost 2 bases, and 7 bases stayed unmatched. CDR3 size: 17 residues. Per the germline V gene, CDR1 is ENHRY and CDR2 is SYGVKD. The CDR3 is CAISQLLAGGPTDTQYF. For the CDR3, the DNA is TGTGCCATCAGTCAATTACTAGCGGGAGGGCCCACAGATACGCAGTATTTT.

The CDR3 DNA reads as TGTGCCAGCATAGGTTGGCAGGGACTTGGCGAGCAGTACTTC. It yields the protein CASIGWQGLGEQYF. The chain carries TRBV28 and TRBJ2-7; a possible D gene is TRBD2 (6 bases). The CDR3 totals 14 residues. Germline V gene data show CDR1 as MDHEN and CDR2 as SYDVKM. Trimming stripped 7 bases from V and 6 bases from J, with 19 bases between.

This clonotype was counted only a few times. The genes are TRBV10-1 and TRBJ2-1; 7 positions agree with TRBD1. The CDR3 consists of 15 residues. Germline CDR1 is WNHNN and CDR2 is SYGVQD (reference sequence). Germline trimming cut 6 bases from V and 5 bases from J; bases unmatched to any gene: 10. CDR3 DNA sequence: TGCGCCAGCAGCCCTGGGGCAGGGGGTAACAATGAGCAGTTCTTC. As protein: CASSPGAGGNNEQFF.

The chain joins TRBV6-1 to TRBJ2-3, with 12 bases fitting TRBD2. The CDR3 length is 15 residues. Unmatched junction bases numbered 7, after V lost 7 bases and J lost 5 bases. Germline CDR1 and CDR2: MNHNS and SASEGT. In DNA form, the CDR3 reads TGTGCCAGCACTAGACTAGCGGGGGAGGGAGATACGCAGTATTTT. Its protein product is CASTRLAGEGDTQYF.

This clonotype was found many times. The chain employs TRBV28 and TRBJ1-4; 10 nucleotides agree with TRBD1. This CDR3 is built from 14 residues. Germline CDR1 is MDHEN and CDR2 is SYDVKM. Trimming cost V 5 bases and J 7 bases; bases outside gene matches: 4. The CDR3 nucleotides read TGTGCCAGCAGTCTGGGACAGGGGAGTGAAAAACTGTTTTTT. It codes for CASSLGQGSEKLFF.

This clonotype was picked up a small number of times. This sequence joins TRBV28 and TRBJ1-6; TRBD1 matches at 7 bases. Germline V CDR1 and CDR2: MDHEN, SYDVKM. V was clipped by 6 bases and J by 10 bases; unmatched bases: 6. The CDR3 is 13 amino acids. The CDR3 bases are TGTGCCAGCAGAAGGCAGGGGGTCTCACCCCTCCACTTT. Encoded protein: CASRRQGVSPLHF.

The V gene is TRBV3-1, the J gene TRBJ2-7; no reliable D call. CDR1 LGHDT and CDR2 YNNKEL come from the germline V gene (reference sequence). There are 13 residues in the CDR3. Trimming stripped 3 bases from V and 0 bases from J, with 6 bases between. The CDR3 DNA reads TGTGCCAGCAGCCACTCAATCTCCTACGAGCAGTACTTC. This sequence encodes CASSHSISYEQYF.

This clonotype was recorded many times. The rearrangement links TRBV6-2 or TRBV6-3 to TRBJ2-1; D not resolved. Germline V CDR1 and CDR2: MNHEY, SVGEGT. The CDR3 is 15 residues long. V lost 0 bases, J lost 3 bases, and 9 bases lay in between. CDR3 sequence: CASSYSSAIYNEQFF. CDR3 sequence (DNA): TGTGCCAGCAGTTACTCGAGTGCCATCTACAATGAGCAGTTCTTC.

The rearrangement joins TRBV18 to TRBJ2-7; D is unresolved. There are 15 residues in the CDR3. V lost 3 bases and J 0 bases, leaving 12 bases between the germline ends. Germline assignment: CDR1 KGHSH and CDR2 LQKENI. CDR3 residues: CASSPGPRSSYEQYF. CDR3 nucleotide sequence: TGTGCCAGCTCACCTGGGCCCAGGAGCTCCTACGAGCAGTACTTC.

There are many counts of this clonotype. CDR3 coding DNA: TGTGCCAGCAGTTTATCGCTGCGGGGCAATGGCTACACCTTC. Protein product: CASSLSLRGNGYTF. The rearrangement joins TRBV12-3 or TRBV12-4 to TRBJ1-2; tentative D call: TRBD1 (5 bases). Trimming pared 2 bases from V and 6 bases from J, leaving 13 bases between. The CDR3 has 14 amino acids.

This clonotype was counted between two and nine times. The V call is TRBV7-9, the J call TRBJ2-3; tentatively, D is TRBD1 or TRBD2 (5 bases each). Germline V gene sequence: CDR1 SEHNR, CDR2 FQNEAQ (reference sequence). CDR3 size: 13 residues. V was clipped by 3 bases and J by 6 bases, with 10 bases between them. CDR3 in DNA: TGTGCCAGCAGCTTCCGGGGCATCGATACGCAGTATTTT. This translates into CASSFRGIDTQYF.